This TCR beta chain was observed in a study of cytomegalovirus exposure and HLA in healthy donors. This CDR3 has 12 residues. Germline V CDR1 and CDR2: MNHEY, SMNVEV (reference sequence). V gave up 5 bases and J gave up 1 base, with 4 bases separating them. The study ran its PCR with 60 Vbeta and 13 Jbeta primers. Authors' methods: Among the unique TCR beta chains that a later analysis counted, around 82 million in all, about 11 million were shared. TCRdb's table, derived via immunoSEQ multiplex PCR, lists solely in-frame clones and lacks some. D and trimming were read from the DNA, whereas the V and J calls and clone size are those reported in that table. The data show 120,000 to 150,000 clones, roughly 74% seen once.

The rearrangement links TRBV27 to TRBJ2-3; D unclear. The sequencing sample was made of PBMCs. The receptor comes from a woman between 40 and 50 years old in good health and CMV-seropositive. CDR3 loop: CASSPCTDTQYF. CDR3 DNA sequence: TGTGCCAGCAGTCCTTGCACAGATACGCAGTATTTT.